This TCR beta chain was identified during a study of cytomegalovirus exposure and HLA in healthy donors. V lost 3 bases and J lost 4, with 9 bases in between. This CDR3 region has 13 residues. In germline, CDR1 is WSHSY, CDR2 SAAADI. 13 Jbeta primers and 60 Vbeta primers were used for the PCR. Clones were read by immunoSEQ multiplex PCR, and TCRdb kept only the in-frame ones, dropping some. Of fewer than 70,000 clones in the sample, roughly 65% were seen once. The sequenced sample was PBMCs. The genes are TRBV10-2 and TRBJ1-2; D not resolved. The sequence came from a male donor in good health and CMV-seropositive. The CDR3 reads CASSEVVAYGYTF. The CDR3 DNA follows: TGCGCCAGCAGTGAAGTGGTGGCCTATGGCTACACCTTC.